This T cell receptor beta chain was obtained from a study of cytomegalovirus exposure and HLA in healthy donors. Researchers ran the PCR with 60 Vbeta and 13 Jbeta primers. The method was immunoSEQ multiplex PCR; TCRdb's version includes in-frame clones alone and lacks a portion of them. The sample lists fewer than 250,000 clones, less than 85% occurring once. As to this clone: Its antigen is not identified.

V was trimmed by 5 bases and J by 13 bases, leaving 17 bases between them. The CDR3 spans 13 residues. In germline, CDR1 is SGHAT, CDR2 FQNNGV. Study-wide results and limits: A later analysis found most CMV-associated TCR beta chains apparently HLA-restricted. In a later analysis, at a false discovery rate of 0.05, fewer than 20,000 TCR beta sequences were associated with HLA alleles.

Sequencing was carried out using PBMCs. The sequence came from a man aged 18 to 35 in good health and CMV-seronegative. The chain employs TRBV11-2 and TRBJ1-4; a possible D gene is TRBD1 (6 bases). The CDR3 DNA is TGTGCCAGCAGCCCGTGGACAGCTGCAAGACTGTTTTTT. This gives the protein CASSPWTAARLFF. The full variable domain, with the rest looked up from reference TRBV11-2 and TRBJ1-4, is EAGVAQSPRYKIIEKRQSVAFWCNPISGHATLYWYQQILGQGPKLLIQFQNNGVVDDSQLPKDRFSAERLKGVDSTLKIQPAKLEDSAVYLCASSPWTAARLFFGSGTQLSVL.